The 31 T cell receptor beta chains listed next were all sequenced from one sample in a study of blood T cell repertoires in COVID-19. Assay: immunoSEQ multiplex PCR; the TCRdb copy retains only in-frame clones and omits some. Among roughly 340,000 clones listed, around nine tenths were seen once. The specimen sequenced was peripheral blood. These receptors came from a woman between 18 and 29 years old who had recovered from COVID-19.

The V and J genes are TRBV7-8 and TRBJ1-3, with D possibly being TRBD1 (6 bases). The CDR3 runs to 14 residues. Trimming cost V 5 bases and J 10 bases, with 18 bases left between them. Germline V gives CDR1 SGHVS, CDR2 FQNEAQ. This chain's CDR3 is CASSQTGRQRTIYF. The CDR3 coding sequence is TGTGCCAGCAGCCAGACAGGACGACAAAGGACCATATATTTT.

The CDR3 loop is CASSVTQGNGDTGELFF. The DNA for the CDR3 is TGTGCCAGCAGTGTTACACAGGGAAATGGGGACACCGGGGAGCTGTTTTTT. The genes are TRBV25-1 and TRBJ2-2, with D tentatively TRBD1 (6 bases). CDR3 size: 17 residues. V was clipped by 4 bases and J by 3 bases, with 18 bases between them. Germline loops: CDR1 MGHDK, CDR2 SYGVNS.

This rearrangement joins TRBV9 to TRBJ1-6, with D possibly TRBD1 on 5 matching bases. Germline V gene lookup returns CDR1 SGDLS and CDR2 YYNGEE. The CDR3 sequence is 17 residues long. With 3 bases removed from V and 6 bases from J, the gap between germline ends came to 19 bases. CDR3 DNA sequence: TGTGCCAGCAGCGCTGGGGCGGGGTCCTATGCTAATTCACCCCTCCACTTT. This codes for CASSAGAGSYANSPLHF.

J is TRBJ2-5 and V is TRBV7-9; 7 positions agree with TRBD1. The germline V gene has CDR1 SEHNR and CDR2 FQNEAQ (reference sequence). V trimming: 5 bases; J trimming: 5 bases; junction bases outside the gene matches: 5. CDR3 length: 13 residues. CDR3: CASSRTGVETQYF. CDR3 nucleotide sequence: TGTGCCAGCAGCAGAACAGGGGTTGAGACCCAGTACTTC.

The chain has TRBV27 and TRBJ2-3, with D possibly being TRBD1 (5 bases). The ends were cut back, 3 bases at V and 4 bases at J, with 11 bases in the middle. CDR3 length: 14 amino acids. The germline CDR1 and CDR2 sequences are MNHEY and SMNVEV (reference sequence). CDR3 loop: CASSFRVSSDTQYF. CDR3 in DNA: TGTGCCAGCAGTTTCAGGGTTAGTTCAGATACGCAGTATTTT.

V gene TRBV10-3 combines with J gene TRBJ1-5, with TRBD1 matching over 8 bases. Looked up from germline, CDR1 is ENHRY and CDR2 is SYGVKD. The CDR3 has 13 amino acids. With V trimmed by 6 bases and J by 11 bases, 9 bases remained unmatched. This chain's CDR3 is CAISEGTGRAQHF. CDR3 bases: TGTGCCATCAGCGAAGGGACAGGACGAGCCCAGCATTTT.

The V call is TRBV7-6, the J call TRBJ1-2, with TRBD1 identical over 9 bases. Germline-derived CDR1 and CDR2 are SGHVS and FNYEAQ. V lost 5 bases and J lost 7; bases outside the gene matches: 5. This CDR3 region has 13 residues. The CDR3 DNA is TGTGCCAGCAGCCTGGGACAGGGAACTGGCTACACCTTC. Its translation: CASSLGQGTGYTF.

This clone has only a few counts. The chain links TRBV6-5 to TRBJ1-1; D is unclear. The CDR3 has 11 amino acids. Trimming removed 10 bases from V and 1 base from J, with 7 bases in between. CDR1 is MNHEY, CDR2 SVGAGI, per germline. This CDR3 reads CATIQNTEAFF. CDR3 nucleotides: TGTGCCACCATACAGAACACTGAAGCTTTCTTT.

The chain is built from TRBV11-3 and TRBJ1-1, with D maybe TRBD1 (5 bases). CDR3 length: 13 amino acids. CDR1 is SGHNT, CDR2 YENEEA, per germline. The ends were cut back, 1 base at V and 9 bases at J, with 12 bases in the middle. The CDR3 reads CASSLAGGRKAFF. CDR3 sequence (DNA): TGTGCCAGCAGCTTAGCGGGGGGGAGAAAAGCTTTCTTT.

V gene TRBV9 combines with J gene TRBJ1-1; possibly TRBD1 for D (5 bases). V was shortened by 0 bases and J by 7 bases, with 19 bases between the two germline ends. The CDR3 has 16 amino acids. Per the germline V gene, CDR1 is SGDLS and CDR2 is YYNGEE. The CDR3 reads CASSVAGDGVKDEAFF. In nucleotides, the CDR3 is TGTGCCAGCAGCGTAGCGGGGGACGGGGTTAAGGATGAAGCTTTCTTT.

V and J are TRBV7-9 and TRBJ2-7; tentatively, D is TRBD1 (6 bases). The CDR3 is 16 residues long. Germline loops: CDR1 SEHNR, CDR2 FQNEAQ (reference sequence). Trimming pared 1 base from V and 0 bases from J, leaving 13 bases between. CDR3 protein: CASSLGTGSISYEQYV. The CDR3, as DNA: TGTGCCAGCAGCTTAGGCACAGGGTCCATCTCCTACGAGCAGTACGTC.

The rearrangement links TRBV12-3 or TRBV12-4 to TRBJ2-7, with D possibly being TRBD2 (5 bases). The CDR3 runs to 13 residues. V gave up 3 bases and J gave up 1 base, with 7 bases separating them. CDR3 amino acids: CASSLSGSYEQYV. Here the CDR3 DNA reads TGTGCCAGCAGTTTGAGCGGATCCTACGAGCAGTACGTC.

This chain connects TRBV11-2 to TRBJ2-3; 9 bases are shared with TRBD2. This CDR3 spans 16 amino acids. Germline loops: CDR1 SGHAT, CDR2 FQNNGV. J was trimmed by 5 bases and V by 3 bases; bases with no gene match: 9. CDR3 protein: CASSFIAGVGRDTQYF. CDR3 nucleotide sequence: TGTGCCAGCAGCTTCATAGCGGGAGTTGGTAGAGATACGCAGTATTTT.

The chain employs TRBV21-1 and TRBJ2-5; no check of the table's D call, TRBD2, against the DNA was made. TRBV21-1 is an annotated pseudogene. The CDR3 has 15 amino acids. CDR3 amino acids: CASSKEVREKETQYF. The CDR3 coding sequence is TGTGCCAGCAGCAAAGAGGTGCGGGAGAAAGAGACCCAGTACTTC.

J is TRBJ2-3 and V is TRBV7-9, with a possible D match to TRBD1 (5 bases). Germline lookup yields CDR1 SEHNR and CDR2 FQNEAQ (reference sequence). The CDR3 is 15 residues long. With 5 bases removed from V and 6 bases from J, the gap between germline ends came to 18 bases. CDR3 residues: CASSPLTLSGDTQYF. CDR3 nucleotide sequence: TGTGCCAGCAGCCCGTTAACCCTTTCAGGGGATACGCAGTATTTT. The full variable domain, its missing parts supplied by reference TRBV7-9 and TRBJ2-3, is DTGVSQNPRHKITKRGQNVTFRCDPISEHNRLYWYRQTLGQGPEFLTYFQNEAQLEKSRLLSDRFSAERPKGSFSTLEIQRTEQGDSAMYLCASSPLTLSGDTQYFGPGTRLTVL.

The V and J genes are TRBV3-1 (or the pseudogene TRBV3-2) and TRBJ2-3; D may be TRBD2 (5 bases). The CDR3 loop spans 15 amino acids. Germline lookup yields CDR1 LGHDT and CDR2 YNNKEL (reference sequence). V lost 4 bases, J lost 2 bases, and 13 bases lay in between. CDR3 bases: TGTGCCAGCAGCCGCTCGGACTTGAACACAGATACGCAGTATTTT. This gives the protein CASSRSDLNTDTQYF.

J is TRBJ1-1 and V is TRBV11-3; 10 bases are shared with TRBD1. CDR3 length: 15 amino acids. The trim removed 6 bases at V and 8 bases at J, leaving 12 bases unmatched. Germline CDR1 reads SGHNT; CDR2 reads YENEEA. The CDR3 loop is CASSQTGTGAWEAFF. The CDR3, as DNA: TGTGCCAGCAGTCAAACCGGGACAGGGGCTTGGGAAGCTTTCTTT.

The rearrangement uses TRBV5-1 and TRBJ2-1; TRBD1 aligns across 8 bases. Germline V lookup: CDR1 SGHRS, CDR2 YFSETQ. This CDR3 is 16 amino acids long. Trimming cost V 3 bases and J 2 bases; bases outside gene matches: 7. The CDR3 region is CASSWDRDRPYNEQFF. The CDR3 coding sequence is TGCGCCAGCAGCTGGGACCGGGACAGGCCCTACAATGAGCAGTTCTTC.

The J gene is TRBJ2-1, the V gene TRBV5-8; perhaps TRBD1 as D (7 bases). Germline V gene lookup returns CDR1 SGHTS and CDR2 YDEGEE. The ends were cut back, 4 bases at V and 3 bases at J, with 14 bases in the middle. The CDR3 spans 15 residues. CDR3 loop: CASSLEGASYNEQFF. The CDR3 nucleotides are TGTGCCAGCAGCCTGGAGGGGGCCAGCTACAATGAGCAGTTCTTC.

V and J are TRBV18 and TRBJ2-1; 13 bases fit TRBD2. V trimming: 5 bases; J trimming: 2 bases; junction bases outside the gene matches: 9. Per germline, CDR1 KGHSH and CDR2 LQKENI. The CDR3 covers 18 residues. CDR3 sequence: CASSNTSGRVSPYNEQFF. The CDR3 DNA sequence: TGTGCCAGCTCAAACACTAGCGGGAGGGTTAGTCCCTACAATGAGCAGTTCTTC.

The chain recombines TRBV6-5 with TRBJ1-1; D remains ambiguous. V dropped 5 bases and J dropped 5 bases, with 6 bases sitting between them. Germline V gene sequence: CDR1 MNHEY, CDR2 SVGAGI. The CDR3 runs 11 residues. The CDR3 DNA follows: TGTGCCAGCAGTCGGGGTACTGAAGCTTTCTTT. This sequence encodes CASSRGTEAFF.

V gene TRBV5-5 combines with J gene TRBJ2-1; D may be TRBD2 (6 bases). The CDR3 loop spans 16 amino acids. Germline-derived CDR1 and CDR2 are SGHKS and YYEKEE (reference sequence). Trimming left V 4 bases short and J 3 bases short, with 17 bases between. CDR3 region: CASSALGSVNYNEQFF. The CDR3 bases are TGTGCCAGCAGCGCCCTCGGGAGTGTTAACTACAATGAGCAGTTCTTC. Full variable domain (remainder filled in from reference TRBV5-5 and TRBJ2-1): DAGVTQSPTHLIKTRGQQVTLRCSPISGHKSVSWYQQVLGQGPQFIFQYYEKEERGRGNFPDRFSARQFPNYSSELNVNALLLGDSALYLCASSALGSVNYNEQFFGPGTRLTVL.

There are a few counts of this clone. The CDR3 reads CASRQGGLTRSYGYTF. The CDR3 DNA follows: TGTGCCAGTCGTCAGGGTGGATTGACGAGGTCCTATGGCTACACCTTC. The V gene is TRBV10-3, the J gene TRBJ1-2, with D possibly matching TRBD1 (5 bases). Germline assignment: CDR1 ENHRY and CDR2 SYGVKD. CDR3 size: 16 residues. The V end lost 10 bases, the J end lost 4 bases, and 25 bases lay between the germline ends.

The CDR3 region has the DNA TGTGCCAGCAGTGAAGACAGGGGAGGTGGAAACACCATATATTTT. This encodes CASSEDRGGGNTIYF. J is TRBJ1-3 and V is TRBV6-1; 7 bases agree with TRBD1. The CDR3 spans 15 residues. The junction had 3 bases not matched to a gene; V was cut back by 1 base and J by 3 bases. Germline CDR1 MNHNS, CDR2 SASEGT.

In DNA form, the CDR3 reads TGTGCCAGCAGTTCCAGGGATCCGAACACTGAAGCTTTCTTT. Its translation: CASSSRDPNTEAFF. This rearrangement joins TRBV6-2 or TRBV6-3 to TRBJ1-1; tentatively, D is TRBD1 (5 bases). Trimming took 4 bases from V and 1 from J, leaving 10 bases between them. This CDR3 has 14 residues. Germline CDR1 is MNHEY and CDR2 is SVGEGT.

J is TRBJ2-5 and V is TRBV11-3; D possibly corresponds to TRBD1 (6 bases). Germline V lookup: CDR1 SGHNT, CDR2 YENEEA. The CDR3 loop spans 14 amino acids. V was cut by 5 bases and J by 5 bases, with 15 bases left in between. This CDR3 is CASSQDSGVETQYF. The DNA for the CDR3 is TGTGCCAGCAGCCAGGACTCAGGGGTTGAGACCCAGTACTTC.

The chain carries TRBV18 and TRBJ2-7; weak D call: TRBD2 (5 bases). CDR1 is KGHSH, CDR2 LQKENI, per germline. There are 12 residues in the CDR3. V lost 3 bases and J 6 bases, leaving 9 bases between the germline ends. CDR3 sequence: CASSPGAGEQYV. The CDR3 nucleotides read TGTGCCAGCTCACCCGGCGCGGGCGAGCAGTACGTC.

The V call is TRBV5-1, the J call TRBJ2-1; 8 bases match TRBD2. Germline V CDR1 and CDR2: SGHRS, YFSETQ. The CDR3 contains 15 residues. V trimming: 0 bases; J trimming: 7 bases; junction bases outside the gene matches: 6. CDR3 in amino acids: CASSLGAGEGNEQFF. CDR3 nucleotide sequence: TGCGCCAGCAGCTTGGGAGCGGGAGAGGGAAATGAGCAGTTCTTC.

This chain uses TRBV6-1 with TRBJ2-7; 10 bases line up with TRBD2. The CDR3 loop spans 17 amino acids. Germline-derived CDR1 and CDR2 are MNHNS and SASEGT. With V trimmed by 4 bases and J by 3 bases, 12 bases remained unmatched. Here the CDR3 reads CASSGRPSGSFFYEQYV. CDR3 nucleotides: TGTGCCAGCAGTGGCCGGCCTAGCGGGAGTTTTTTCTACGAGCAGTACGTC.

This clone was found a few times. The CDR3: CASSKGRAGARWEQYV. The CDR3 DNA sequence: TGTGCCAGCAGCAAAGGTCGCGCGGGAGCGCGTTGGGAGCAGTACGTC. V gene TRBV21-1 combines with J gene TRBJ2-7; the table's D call of TRBD2 was not tested on the DNA. TRBV21-1 is deemed a pseudogene. CDR3 size: 16 residues.

CDR3 sequence: CASSYSYSGIGRVTGELFF. As DNA, the CDR3 is TGTGCCAGCAGTTACTCGTATAGCGGGATTGGACGGGTAACCGGGGAGCTGTTTTTT. The chain joins TRBV6-2 or TRBV6-3 to TRBJ2-2; 8 nucleotides match TRBD2. Trimming took 0 bases from V and 5 from J; bases not matched to a gene: 14. The CDR3 spans 19 residues. Per the germline V gene, CDR1 is MNHEY and CDR2 is SVGEGT.